The 19 T cell receptor beta chains reported below all come from one sample, sequenced in a study of blood T cell repertoires in COVID-19. TCRdb's table, derived via immunoSEQ multiplex PCR, lists solely in-frame clones and lacks some. The sample lists 35,000 to 45,000 clones; roughly 90% were seen once. Material: peripheral blood. These TCRs come from a human donor in a cohort sampled during active COVID-19.

The chain combines TRBV27 with TRBJ2-7; D gene unclear. CDR1 and CDR2 from the germline V gene are MNHEY and SMNVEV (reference sequence). CDR3 length: 12 amino acids. The V gene lost 5 bases and the J gene lost 0 bases, with 5 bases spanning the gap. The CDR3 nucleotides are TGTGCCAGCAGTACGAGCTCCTACGAGCAGTACTTC. Protein: CASSTSSYEQYF.

The chain carries TRBV3-1 (or the pseudogene TRBV3-2) and TRBJ1-1; D might be TRBD1 (5 bases). CDR1 LGHDT and CDR2 YNNKEL come from the germline V gene (reference sequence). The CDR3 loop spans 13 amino acids. The V end lost 4 bases, the J end lost 1 base, and 7 bases lay between the germline ends. The CDR3 region has the DNA TGTGCCAGCAGCCGGGGGGAGAACACTGAAGCTTTCTTT. Amino acids: CASSRGENTEAFF.

This clone was picked up one time. The chain is built from TRBV5-6 and TRBJ2-4, with 8 bases fitting TRBD1. The CDR3 length is 19 residues. V shed 2 bases and J 0 bases; nucleotides not matched to a gene: 13. The V gene's germline CDR1 is SGHDT and CDR2 YYEEEE. Written as DNA, the CDR3 is TGTGCCAGCAGCTTAGAGGGGACAGGACCCTCGGTAGCCAAAAACATTCAGTACTTC. This sequence encodes CASSLEGTGPSVAKNIQYF.

In the case of this clone: The same CDR3 can be traced to other DNA sequences in this sample. The rearrangement links TRBV7-2 to TRBJ2-7; D is possibly TRBD2 (6 bases). The CDR3 runs 12 residues. V was shortened by 0 bases and J by 6 bases, with 6 bases between the two germline ends. CDR1 is SGHTA, CDR2 FQGNSA, per germline. The CDR3 sequence: CASSLAGGEQYF. CDR3 coding DNA: TGTGCCAGCAGCTTAGCGGGAGGCGAGCAGTACTTC.

The chain joins TRBV6-5 to TRBJ1-4; no definite D call. V was pared by 7 bases and J by 8 bases, with 20 bases between. Per germline, CDR1 MNHEY and CDR2 SVGAGI. CDR3 length equals 15 residues. The CDR3 loop is CASKKIDGMEEKLFF. CDR3 DNA sequence: TGTGCCAGCAAAAAAATAGACGGGATGGAGGAAAAACTGTTTTTT.

The rearrangement uses TRBV9 and TRBJ2-5, with TRBD2 matching over 11 bases. From germline, CDR1 is SGDLS and CDR2 YYNGEE. The CDR3 is 16 residues long. V trimming: 0 bases; J trimming: 1 base; junction bases outside the gene matches: 2. This CDR3 reads CASSVDSGRVQETQYF. In DNA form, the CDR3 reads TGTGCCAGCAGCGTAGATAGCGGGAGGGTCCAAGAGACCCAGTACTTC.

The V and J genes are TRBV5-8 and TRBJ2-7; the D gene is possibly TRBD2 (6 bases). Trimming removed 0 bases at V and 0 bases at J, with 7 bases between. CDR1 and CDR2 (germline): SGHTS, YDEGEE. The CDR3 covers 14 residues. CDR3 in DNA: TGTGCCAGCAGCTTGGCCGGGAGCTCCTACGAGCAGTACTTC. Translating gives CASSLAGSSYEQYF.

This chain uses TRBV7-9 with TRBJ1-1, with TRBD1 identical over 7 bases. The CDR3 consists of 14 residues. V lost 0 bases and J lost 4; bases outside the gene matches: 2. Germline CDR1 is SEHNR and CDR2 is FQNEAQ (reference sequence). The CDR3 DNA sequence: TGTGCCAGCAGCTTAGCACGACAGGGCACTGAAGCTTTCTTT. Residues: CASSLARQGTEAFF. The full variable domain, rest sourced from reference TRBV7-9 and TRBJ1-1, is DTGVSQNPRHKITKRGQNVTFRCDPISEHNRLYWYRQTLGQGPEFLTYFQNEAQLEKSRLLSDRFSAERPKGSFSTLEIQRTEQGDSAMYLCASSLARQGTEAFFGQGTRLTVV.

V and J are TRBV25-1 and TRBJ2-7; TRBD2 aligns across 7 bases. The CDR3 loop spans 12 amino acids. Trimming cost V 8 bases and J 6 bases; bases outside gene matches: 7. Germline V gives CDR1 MGHDK, CDR2 SYGVNS. In nucleotides, the CDR3 is TGTGCCAGCTCCAAGGCGGGAGCCGAGCAGTACTTC. Translating it yields CASSKAGAEQYF.

The V gene is TRBV4-3, the J gene TRBJ2-1; 13 bases fit TRBD2. The CDR3 totals 17 residues. The junction had 10 bases not matched to a gene; V was cut back by 4 bases and J by 7 bases. In germline, CDR1 is LGHNA, CDR2 YSLEER. CDR3 protein: CASSLGLAGEVRNEQFF. CDR3 nucleotides: TGCGCCAGCAGCCTAGGACTAGCGGGAGAGGTGAGGAATGAGCAGTTCTTC.

The chain links TRBV18 to TRBJ2-3, with 8 bases lining up with TRBD2. The V gene's germline CDR1 is KGHSH and CDR2 LQKENI. J gave up 2 bases and V 1 base, and 5 bases lay outside the gene matches. This CDR3 comprises 16 residues. The CDR3, as DNA: TGTGCCAGCTCACCACTAGCGGGGACTAACACAGATACGCAGTATTTT. Its protein is CASSPLAGTNTDTQYF.

This clone occurred a few times. This sequence joins TRBV5-1 and TRBJ2-7; maybe TRBD1 (6 bases). V shed 0 bases and J shed 3 bases, with 7 bases lying between them. This CDR3 has 13 residues. Germline V gene sequence: CDR1 SGHRS, CDR2 YFSETQ. The CDR3 protein is CASSLEDSYEQYF. CDR3 coding DNA: TGCGCCAGCAGCTTGGAGGACAGCTACGAGCAGTACTTC.

The chain couples TRBV6-2 or TRBV6-3 to TRBJ2-5; a possible D gene is TRBD1 (6 bases). This CDR3 has 13 residues. Per the germline V gene, CDR1 is MNHEY and CDR2 is SVGEGT. V was cut by 6 bases and J by 2 bases, with 10 bases left in between. CDR3 bases: TGTGCCAGCAGCCGGGACACTCAAGAGACCCAGTACTTC. It translates to CASSRDTQETQYF.

This clone came up a few times. The chain has TRBV28 and TRBJ1-6, with D uncertain. The CDR3 contains 16 residues. V was cut by 2 bases and J by 4 bases, with 12 bases left in between. Looked up from germline, CDR1 is MDHEN and CDR2 is SYDVKM. In DNA form, the CDR3 reads TGTGCCAGCAGTTTACCCCGCGGGGAGTATAATTCACCCCTCCACTTT. Its protein is CASSLPRGEYNSPLHF.

This clone appeared a single time. The same CDR3 can be traced to other DNA sequences in this sample. This chain connects TRBV30 to TRBJ1-5; a possible D gene is TRBD1 (5 bases). The CDR3 is made up of 13 amino acids. Trimming stripped 0 bases from V and 2 bases from J, with 5 bases between. Germline values: CDR1 GTSNPN, CDR2 SVGIG (reference sequence). The CDR3 DNA reads TGTGCCTGGAGTGTACAGGGCAATCAGCCCCAGCATTTT. Protein: CAWSVQGNQPQHF.

This sequence joins TRBV7-6 and TRBJ2-1; 9 bases fit TRBD2. Germline V gene sequence: CDR1 SGHVS, CDR2 FNYEAQ. The CDR3 length is 16 residues. Trimming removed 1 base from V and 7 bases from J; junction bases left unmatched: 8. CDR3: CASSLVREGLGNEQFF. In DNA, the CDR3 is TGTGCCAGCAGCTTAGTGCGGGAGGGCCTGGGTAATGAGCAGTTCTTC.

The chain couples TRBV11-2 to TRBJ2-2; TRBD2 matches at 7 bases. With V trimmed by 1 base and J by 2 bases, 7 bases remained unmatched. Germline V gene sequence: CDR1 SGHAT, CDR2 FQNNGV. This CDR3 is built from 17 residues. This CDR3 reads CASSLGRGTTNTGELFF. For the CDR3, the DNA is TGTGCCAGCAGCTTAGGTCGAGGGACTACTAACACCGGGGAGCTGTTTTTT.

The rearrangement joins TRBV9 to TRBJ2-2; 8 nucleotides align to TRBD1. The ends lost 4 bases at V and 2 bases at J; junction bases unmatched: 4. The CDR3 totals 15 residues. Germline CDR1 reads SGDLS; CDR2 reads YYNGEE. For the CDR3, the DNA is TGTGCCAGCAGCCCGGGACAGGCAAACACCGGGGAGCTGTTTTTT. Protein: CASSPGQANTGELFF. The full variable domain, with the rest looked up from reference TRBV9 and TRBJ2-2, is DSGVTQTPKHLITATGQRVTLRCSPRSGDLSVYWYQQSLDQGLQFLIQYYNGEERAKGNILERFSAQQFPDLHSELNLSSLELGDSALYFCASSPGQANTGELFFGEGSRLTVL.

The chain joins TRBV5-1 to TRBJ2-7, with TRBD1 matching 8 bases. Trimming took 4 bases from V and 2 from J; bases not matched to a gene: 8. Germline loops: CDR1 SGHRS, CDR2 YFSETQ. The CDR3 has 15 amino acids. This CDR3 reads CASSLRTGQPYEQYF. CDR3 nucleotides: TGCGCCAGCAGCCTCCGGACAGGGCAACCCTACGAGCAGTACTTC.